This T cell receptor (beta chain) was obtained from a study of Ad26.COV2.S vaccination and SARS-CoV-2 variants. Across the whole study: Within the COV1001 Ad26.COV2.S trial arm, the donor was enrolled. Study-level findings and limits: Participants in the vaccine arm had higher spike-specific TCR breadth; placebo recipients had lower.

The CDR3 is 14 amino acids. Germline V gene sequence: CDR1 MNHEY, CDR2 SVGAGI. After removal of 6 bases from V and 1 base from J, the junction contained 5 bases not matched to a gene. Concerning this clone: Its antigen is as yet unknown.

As to treatment: around 19 received Ad26.COV2.S at low or high dose, single or two shots; 5 received placebo; per-sample allocation not given. Day 63 after the first vaccine or placebo injection was the time point for sampling. Adults aged 18-55 years in Boston included the donor. Vaccination used an Ad26 vector expressing Wuhan-strain SARS-CoV-2 spike. Method: immunoSEQ multiplex PCR; TCRdb's copy keeps in-frame clones and lacks some. The table lists about 680,000 clones, 70% to 90% of them singletons. J is TRBJ1-1 and V is TRBV6-5, with 7 bases identical to TRBD1. The sequence came from a person aged 18-65 years who received the Ad26.COV2.S COVID-19 vaccine or a placebo. Material: peripheral blood, obtained in a trial of Ad26.COV2.S vaccine versus placebo. For the CDR3, the DNA is TGTGCCAGCAGAACAGGGGCGGAGAACACTGAAGCTTTCTTT. It codes for CASRTGAENTEAFF.